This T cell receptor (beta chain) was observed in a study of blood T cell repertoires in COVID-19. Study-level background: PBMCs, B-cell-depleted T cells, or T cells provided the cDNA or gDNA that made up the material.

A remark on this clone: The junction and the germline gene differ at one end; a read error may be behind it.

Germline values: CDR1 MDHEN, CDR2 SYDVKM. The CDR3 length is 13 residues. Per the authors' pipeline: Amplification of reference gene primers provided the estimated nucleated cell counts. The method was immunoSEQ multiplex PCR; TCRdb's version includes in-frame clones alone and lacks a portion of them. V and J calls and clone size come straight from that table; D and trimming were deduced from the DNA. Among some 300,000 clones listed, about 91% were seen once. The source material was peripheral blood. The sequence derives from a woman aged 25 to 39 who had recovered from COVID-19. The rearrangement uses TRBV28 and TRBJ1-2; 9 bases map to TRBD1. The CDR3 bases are TGTGCCAGCAGGACACAGGGGGCGGGATTGCTTTTCTTC. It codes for CASRTQGAGLLFF.